This TCR beta chain is drawn from a study of T cell repertoires in cytomegalovirus infection. Study details: CMV epitopes, recently identified HLA-C-restricted and well-studied HLA-B-restricted, were used. Matching HLA type and CMV infection were both indicated by public TCR beta signatures.

Study observations and caveats: HLA-C-restricted, CMV-specific TCR beta clonotypes were dominant ex vivo.

Points on this clonotype: Its antigen is still unknown.

In TCRdb, the reads were re-called with MiXCR into one record per CDR3 protein. The profile shows about half a million distinct CDR3 sequences, roughly a third of them singletons. From germline, CDR1 is LNHDA and CDR2 SQIVND (reference sequence). The CDR3 length is 14 residues. Trimming shortened V by 1 base and J by 0 bases, and 6 bases separated the two germline ends. The sequencing used cultured PBMCs, collected from culture after CMV antigen stimulation. The rearrangement joins TRBV19 to TRBJ2-5; D gene unclear. The receptor's source is a human donor in good health (CMV status not recorded). Some clones in this sample may be carry-over from other donors' samples. This chain's CDR3 is CASSIGGNQETQYF. CDR3 in DNA: TGTGCCAGTAGTATAGGAGGCAACCAAGAGACCCAGTACTTC.